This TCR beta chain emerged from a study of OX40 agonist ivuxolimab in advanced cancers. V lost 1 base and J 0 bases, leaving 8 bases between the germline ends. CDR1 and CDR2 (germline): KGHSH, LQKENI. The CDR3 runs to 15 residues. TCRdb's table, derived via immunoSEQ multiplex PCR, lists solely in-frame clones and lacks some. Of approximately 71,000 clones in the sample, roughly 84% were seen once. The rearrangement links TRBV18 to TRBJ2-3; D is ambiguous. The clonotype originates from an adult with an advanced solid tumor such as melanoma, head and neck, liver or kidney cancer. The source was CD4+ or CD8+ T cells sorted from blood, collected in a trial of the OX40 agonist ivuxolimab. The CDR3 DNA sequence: TGTGCCAGCTCACCACGTCAAGACAGCACAGATACGCAGTATTTT. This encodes CASSPRQDSTDTQYF.